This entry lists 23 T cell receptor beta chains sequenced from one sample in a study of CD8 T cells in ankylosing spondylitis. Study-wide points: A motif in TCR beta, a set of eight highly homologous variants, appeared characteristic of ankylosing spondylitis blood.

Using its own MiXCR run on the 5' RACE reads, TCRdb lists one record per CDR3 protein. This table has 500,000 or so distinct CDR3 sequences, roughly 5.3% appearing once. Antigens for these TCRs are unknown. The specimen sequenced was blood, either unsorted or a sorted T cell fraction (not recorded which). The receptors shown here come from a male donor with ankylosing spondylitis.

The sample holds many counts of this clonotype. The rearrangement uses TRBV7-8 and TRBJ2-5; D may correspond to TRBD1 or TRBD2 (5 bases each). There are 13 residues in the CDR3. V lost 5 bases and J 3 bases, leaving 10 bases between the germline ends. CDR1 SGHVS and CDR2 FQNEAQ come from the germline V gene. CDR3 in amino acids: CASSRGPEETQYF. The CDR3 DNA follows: TGTGCCAGCAGCCGGGGACCCGAAGAGACCCAGTACTTC.

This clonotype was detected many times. The CDR3 here is CASSLGFRSISYEQYF. CDR3 in DNA: TGTGCCAGCAGCTTAGGTTTCAGGTCAATTTCCTACGAGCAGTACTTC. The genes are TRBV7-8 and TRBJ2-7; the D is unclear. The CDR3 covers 16 residues. Trimming took off 1 base at V and 1 base at J, with 14 bases between the two ends. The germline gives CDR1 SGHVS, CDR2 FQNEAQ.

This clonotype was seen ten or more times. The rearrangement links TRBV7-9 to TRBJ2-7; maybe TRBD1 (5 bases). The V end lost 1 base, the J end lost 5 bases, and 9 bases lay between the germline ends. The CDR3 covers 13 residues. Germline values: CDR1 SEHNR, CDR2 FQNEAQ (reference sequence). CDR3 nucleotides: TGTGCCAGCAGCTTAGTAGGGGTCCACGAGCAGTACTTC. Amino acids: CASSLVGVHEQYF.

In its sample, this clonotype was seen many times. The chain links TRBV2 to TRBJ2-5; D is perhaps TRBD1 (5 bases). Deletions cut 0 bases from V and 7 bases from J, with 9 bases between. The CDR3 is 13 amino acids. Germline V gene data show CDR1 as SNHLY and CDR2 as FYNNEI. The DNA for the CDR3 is TGTGCCAGCAGTGAAGCACAGGCAGTGACCCAGTACTTC. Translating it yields CASSEAQAVTQYF.

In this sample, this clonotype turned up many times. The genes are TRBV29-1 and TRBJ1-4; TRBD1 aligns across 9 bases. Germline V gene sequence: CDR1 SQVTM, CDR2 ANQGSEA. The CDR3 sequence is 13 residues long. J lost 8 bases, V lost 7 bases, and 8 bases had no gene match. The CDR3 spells CSAGQGQGEKLFF. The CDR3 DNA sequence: TGCAGCGCCGGACAGGGACAGGGAGAAAAACTGTTTTTT. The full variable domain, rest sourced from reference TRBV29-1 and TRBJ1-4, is SAVISQKPSRDICQRGTSLTIQCQVDSQVTMMFWYRQQPGQSLTLIATANQGSEATYESGFVIDKFPISRPNLTFSTLTVSNMSPEDSSIYLCSAGQGQGEKLFFGSGTQLSVL.

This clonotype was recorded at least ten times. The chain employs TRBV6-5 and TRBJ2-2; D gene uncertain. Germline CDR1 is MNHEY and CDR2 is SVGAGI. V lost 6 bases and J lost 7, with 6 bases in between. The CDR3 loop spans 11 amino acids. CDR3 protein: CASRSYGELFF. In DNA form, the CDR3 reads TGTGCCAGCAGATCCTACGGGGAGCTGTTTTTT.

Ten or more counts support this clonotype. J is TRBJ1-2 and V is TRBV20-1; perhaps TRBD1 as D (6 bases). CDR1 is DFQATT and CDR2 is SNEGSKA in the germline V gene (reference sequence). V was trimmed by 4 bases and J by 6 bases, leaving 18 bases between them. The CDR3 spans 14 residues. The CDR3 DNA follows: TGCAGTGCTAAGGACAGTTATTTATTGGATGGCTACACCTTC. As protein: CSAKDSYLLDGYTF.

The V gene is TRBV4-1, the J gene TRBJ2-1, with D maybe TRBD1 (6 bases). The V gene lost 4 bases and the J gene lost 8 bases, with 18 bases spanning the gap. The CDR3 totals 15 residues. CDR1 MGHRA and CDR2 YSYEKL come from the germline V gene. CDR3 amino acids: CASSLRGGFGDEQFF. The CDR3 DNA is TGCGCCAGCAGCCTCCGAGGGGGTTTCGGAGATGAGCAGTTCTTC.

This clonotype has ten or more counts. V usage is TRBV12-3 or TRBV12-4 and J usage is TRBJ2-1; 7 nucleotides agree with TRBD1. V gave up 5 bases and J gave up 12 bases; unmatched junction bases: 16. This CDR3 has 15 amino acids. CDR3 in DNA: TGTGCCAGCAGTCACTGGGACAGAGGGCCCCTGTTGCAGTTCTTC. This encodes CASSHWDRGPLLQFF.

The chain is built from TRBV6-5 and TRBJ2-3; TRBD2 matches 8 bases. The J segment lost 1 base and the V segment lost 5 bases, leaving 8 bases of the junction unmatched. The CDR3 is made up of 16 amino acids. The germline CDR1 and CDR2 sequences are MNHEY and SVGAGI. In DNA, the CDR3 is TGTGCCAGCAGTCCCCGTCTGACTAGCGGCACAGATACGCAGTATTTT. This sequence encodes CASSPRLTSGTDTQYF.

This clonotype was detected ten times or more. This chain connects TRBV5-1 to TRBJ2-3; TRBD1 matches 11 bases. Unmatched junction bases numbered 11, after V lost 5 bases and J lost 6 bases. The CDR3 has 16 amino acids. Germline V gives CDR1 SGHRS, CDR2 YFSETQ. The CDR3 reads CASSSLDRGLMDTQYF. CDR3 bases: TGCGCCAGCAGTTCCTTGGACAGGGGGCTTATGGATACGCAGTATTTT.

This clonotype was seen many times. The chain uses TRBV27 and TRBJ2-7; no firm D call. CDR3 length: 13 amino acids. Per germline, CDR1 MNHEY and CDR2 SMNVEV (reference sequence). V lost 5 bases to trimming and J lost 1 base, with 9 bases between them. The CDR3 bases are TGTGCCAGCAGTAACGGGCCGTCCTACGAGCAGTACTTC. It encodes CASSNGPSYEQYF.

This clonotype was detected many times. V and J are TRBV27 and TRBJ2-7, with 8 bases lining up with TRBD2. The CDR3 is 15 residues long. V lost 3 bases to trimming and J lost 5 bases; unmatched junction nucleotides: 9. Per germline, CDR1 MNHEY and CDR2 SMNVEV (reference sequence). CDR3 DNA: TGTGCCAGCAGTTTTAGGAGCGGGAGAGAAGACGAGCAGTACTTC. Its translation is CASSFRSGREDEQYF.

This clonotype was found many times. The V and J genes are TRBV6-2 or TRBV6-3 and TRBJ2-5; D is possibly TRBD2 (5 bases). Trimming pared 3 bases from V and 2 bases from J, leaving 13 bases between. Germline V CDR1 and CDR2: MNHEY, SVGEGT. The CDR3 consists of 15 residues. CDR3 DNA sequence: TGTGCCAGCAGTTATCGTCGCCGGGGACAAGAGACCCAGTACTTC. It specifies CASSYRRRGQETQYF.

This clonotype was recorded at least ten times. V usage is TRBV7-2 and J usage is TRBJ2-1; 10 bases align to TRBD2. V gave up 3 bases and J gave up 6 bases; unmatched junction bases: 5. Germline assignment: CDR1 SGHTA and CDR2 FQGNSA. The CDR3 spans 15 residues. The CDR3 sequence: CASSFLAGVGNEQFF. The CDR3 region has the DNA TGTGCCAGCAGCTTTCTAGCGGGAGTCGGCAATGAGCAGTTCTTC.

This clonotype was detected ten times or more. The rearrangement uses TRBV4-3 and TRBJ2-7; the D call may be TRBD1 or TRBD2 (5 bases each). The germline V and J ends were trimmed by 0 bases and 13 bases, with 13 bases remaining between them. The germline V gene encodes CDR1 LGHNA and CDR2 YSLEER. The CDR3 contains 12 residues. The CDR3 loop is CASSQDSGPIYF. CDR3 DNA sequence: TGCGCCAGCAGCCAAGATTCGGGACCGATATACTTC.

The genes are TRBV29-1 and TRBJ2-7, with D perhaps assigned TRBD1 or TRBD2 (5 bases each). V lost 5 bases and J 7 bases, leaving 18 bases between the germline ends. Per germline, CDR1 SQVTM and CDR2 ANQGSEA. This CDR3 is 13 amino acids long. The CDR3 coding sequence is TGCAGCGTTTCTAGGGACCCTTCTCGGGAGCAGTACTTC. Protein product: CSVSRDPSREQYF.

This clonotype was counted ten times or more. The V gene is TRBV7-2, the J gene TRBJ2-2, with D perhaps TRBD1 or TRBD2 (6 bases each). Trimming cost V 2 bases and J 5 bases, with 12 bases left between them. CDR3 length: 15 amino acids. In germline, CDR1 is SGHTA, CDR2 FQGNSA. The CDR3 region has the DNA TGTGCCAGCAGCTTATTAGGGGGGAATACCGGGGAGCTGTTTTTT. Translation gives CASSLLGGNTGELFF.

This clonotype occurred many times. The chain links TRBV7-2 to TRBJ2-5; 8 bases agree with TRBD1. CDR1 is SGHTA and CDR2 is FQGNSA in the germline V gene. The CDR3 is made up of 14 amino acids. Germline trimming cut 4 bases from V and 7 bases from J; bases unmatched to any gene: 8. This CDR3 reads CASSSAGTGGTQYF. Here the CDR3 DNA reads TGTGCCAGCAGCTCAGCCGGGACAGGAGGGACCCAGTACTTC.

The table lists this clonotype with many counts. The CDR3: CASSLAAAGTEAFF. CDR3 sequence (DNA): TGTGCCAGCAGTTTAGCGGCAGCGGGCACTGAAGCTTTCTTT. The V call is TRBV12-3 or TRBV12-4, the J call TRBJ1-1, with D unresolved. Trimming took off 0 bases at V and 4 bases at J, with 9 bases between the two ends. The CDR3 has 14 residues.

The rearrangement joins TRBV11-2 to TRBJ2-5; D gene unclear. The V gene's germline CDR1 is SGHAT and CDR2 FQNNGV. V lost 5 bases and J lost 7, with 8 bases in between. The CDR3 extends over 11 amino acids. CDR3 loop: CASSLSWTQYF. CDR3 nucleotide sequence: TGTGCCAGCAGCCTTAGCTGGACCCAGTACTTC.

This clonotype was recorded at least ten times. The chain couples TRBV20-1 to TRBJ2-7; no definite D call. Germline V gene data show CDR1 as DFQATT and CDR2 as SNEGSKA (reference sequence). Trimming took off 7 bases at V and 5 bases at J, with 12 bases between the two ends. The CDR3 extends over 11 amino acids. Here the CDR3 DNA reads TGCAGTGGAGCAGGATACGACGAGCAGTACTTC. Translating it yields CSGAGYDEQYF.

CDR3 nucleotide sequence: TGCGCCAGCAGCGTTGAGGCTAGCGGCAATGAGCAGTTCTTC. It translates to CASSVEASGNEQFF. This chain connects TRBV5-1 to TRBJ2-1, with TRBD2 matching over 7 bases. The V gene's germline CDR1 is SGHRS and CDR2 YFSETQ. Trimming removed 4 bases from V and 6 bases from J; junction bases left unmatched: 7. This CDR3 region has 14 residues.